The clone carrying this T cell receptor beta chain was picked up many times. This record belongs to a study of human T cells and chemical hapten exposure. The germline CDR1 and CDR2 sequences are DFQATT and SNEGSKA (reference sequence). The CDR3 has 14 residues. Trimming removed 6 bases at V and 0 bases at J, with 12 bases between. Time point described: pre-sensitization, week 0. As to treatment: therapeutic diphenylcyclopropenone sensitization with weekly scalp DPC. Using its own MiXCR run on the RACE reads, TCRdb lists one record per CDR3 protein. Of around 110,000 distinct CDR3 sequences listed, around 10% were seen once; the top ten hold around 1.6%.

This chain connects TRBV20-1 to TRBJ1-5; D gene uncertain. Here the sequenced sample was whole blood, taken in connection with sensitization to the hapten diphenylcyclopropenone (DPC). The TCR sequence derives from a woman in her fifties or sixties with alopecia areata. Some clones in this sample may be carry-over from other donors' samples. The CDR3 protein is CSARSFDSNQPQHF. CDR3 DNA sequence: TGCAGTGCCAGATCCTTTGATAGCAATCAGCCCCAGCATTTT.